This T cell receptor (beta chain) appears in the sequencing data of a study of blood T cell repertoires in COVID-19. The wider study: Specimens from acute and convalescent COVID-19 originated in the United States, Italy and Spain.

The CDR3 is 16 amino acids. Germline V gene sequence: CDR1 MDHEN, CDR2 SYDVKM. The junction had 8 bases not matched to a gene; V was cut back by 3 bases and J by 4 bases. This clone came up once. Here immunoSEQ multiplex PCR was the method, and the copy in TCRdb shows in-frame clones only, minus some. The sample has approximately 290,000 clones, roughly 89% seen once. Specimen: peripheral blood. This receptor was taken from a man aged 25-40 years with acute or convalescent COVID-19. The chain is built from TRBV28 and TRBJ2-2; 7 bases agree with TRBD1. CDR3 DNA: TGTGCCAGCAGTTTTCGACGGACAGGAGGCACCGGGGAGCTGTTTTTT. It specifies CASSFRRTGGTGELFF. The full variable domain, completed using reference TRBV28 and TRBJ2-2, is DVKVTQSSRYLVKRTGEKVFLECVQDMDHENMFWYRQDPGLGLRLIYFSYDVKMKEKGDIPEGYSVSREKKERFSLILESASTNQTSMYLCASSFRRTGGTGELFFGEGSRLTVL.